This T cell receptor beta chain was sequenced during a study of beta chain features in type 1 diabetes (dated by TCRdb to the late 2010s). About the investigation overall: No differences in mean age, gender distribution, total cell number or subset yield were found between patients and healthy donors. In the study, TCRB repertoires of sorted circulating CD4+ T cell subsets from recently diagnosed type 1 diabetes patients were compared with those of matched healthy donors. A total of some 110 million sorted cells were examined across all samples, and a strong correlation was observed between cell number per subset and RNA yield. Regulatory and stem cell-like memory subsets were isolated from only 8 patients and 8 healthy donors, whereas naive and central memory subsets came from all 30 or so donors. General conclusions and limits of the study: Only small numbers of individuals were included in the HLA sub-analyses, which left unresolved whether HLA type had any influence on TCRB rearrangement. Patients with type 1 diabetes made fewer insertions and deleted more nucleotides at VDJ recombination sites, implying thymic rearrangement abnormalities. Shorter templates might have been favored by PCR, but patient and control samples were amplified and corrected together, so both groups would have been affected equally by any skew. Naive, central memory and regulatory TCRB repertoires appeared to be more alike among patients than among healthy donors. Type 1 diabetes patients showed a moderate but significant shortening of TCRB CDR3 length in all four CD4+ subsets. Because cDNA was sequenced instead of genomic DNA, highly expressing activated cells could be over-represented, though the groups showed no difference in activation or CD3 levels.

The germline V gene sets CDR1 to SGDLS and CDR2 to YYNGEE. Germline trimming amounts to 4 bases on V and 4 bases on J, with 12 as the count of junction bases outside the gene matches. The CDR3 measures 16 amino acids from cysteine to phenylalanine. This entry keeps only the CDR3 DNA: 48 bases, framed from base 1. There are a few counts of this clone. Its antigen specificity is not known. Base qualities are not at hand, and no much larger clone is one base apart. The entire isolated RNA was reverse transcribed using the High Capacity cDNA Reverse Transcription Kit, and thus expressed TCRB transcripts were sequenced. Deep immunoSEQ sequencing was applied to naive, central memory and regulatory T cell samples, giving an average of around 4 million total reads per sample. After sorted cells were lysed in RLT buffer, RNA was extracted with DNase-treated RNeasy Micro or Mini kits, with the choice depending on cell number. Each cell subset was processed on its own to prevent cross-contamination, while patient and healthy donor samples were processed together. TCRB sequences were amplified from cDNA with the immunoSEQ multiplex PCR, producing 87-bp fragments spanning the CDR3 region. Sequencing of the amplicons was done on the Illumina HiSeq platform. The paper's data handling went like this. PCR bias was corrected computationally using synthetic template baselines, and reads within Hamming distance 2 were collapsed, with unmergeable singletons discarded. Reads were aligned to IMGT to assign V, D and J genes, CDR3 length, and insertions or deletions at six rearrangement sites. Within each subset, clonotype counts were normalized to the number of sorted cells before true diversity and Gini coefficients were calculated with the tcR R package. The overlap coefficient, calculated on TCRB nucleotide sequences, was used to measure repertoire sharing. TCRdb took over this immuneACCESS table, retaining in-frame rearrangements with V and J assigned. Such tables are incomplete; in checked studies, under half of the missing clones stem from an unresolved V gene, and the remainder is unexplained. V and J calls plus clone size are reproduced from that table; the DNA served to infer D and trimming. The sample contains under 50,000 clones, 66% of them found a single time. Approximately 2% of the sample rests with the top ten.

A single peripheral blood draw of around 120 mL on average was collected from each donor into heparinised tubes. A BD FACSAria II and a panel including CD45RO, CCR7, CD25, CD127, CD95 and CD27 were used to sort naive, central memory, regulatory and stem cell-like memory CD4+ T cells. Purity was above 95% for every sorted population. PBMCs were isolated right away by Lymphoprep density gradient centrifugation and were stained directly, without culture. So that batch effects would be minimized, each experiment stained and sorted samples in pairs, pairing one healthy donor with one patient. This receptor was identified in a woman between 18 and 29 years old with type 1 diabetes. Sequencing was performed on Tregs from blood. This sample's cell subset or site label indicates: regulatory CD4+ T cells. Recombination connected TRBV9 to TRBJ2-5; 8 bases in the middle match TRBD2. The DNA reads TGTGCCAGCAGCAACTCAATGAGCGGGGGAGGAGAGACCCAGTACTTC. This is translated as CASSNSMSGGGETQYF.